The T cell receptor (beta chain) under discussion was sequenced for a study of CD8 T cells in Susac syndrome. The CDR3 is 14 residues long. The V gene's germline CDR1 is MNHEY and CDR2 SMNVEV (reference sequence). V gave up 7 bases and J gave up 4 bases, with 16 bases separating them. When the RNA was reverse transcribed, random hexamers were used with an input of about 0.5 to 1 ug. TCRdb called the immunoSEQ multiplex PCR reads again in MiXCR, with one record for every CDR3 protein. The sample consists of over 120,000 distinct CDR3 sequences, approximately 95% of them appearing once. The chain employs TRBV27 and TRBJ1-1; D is uncertain. The sequencing input was CD4+ T cells from PBMCs. The TCR comes from a human donor with Susac syndrome. The chain's CDR3 is CASTSPGKGTEAFF. The CDR3 bases are TGTGCCAGCACTTCTCCGGGTAAGGGCACTGAAGCTTTCTTT.